One and the same sample provided the 16 T cell receptor beta chains below, sequenced in a study of blood T cell repertoires in COVID-19 (dated by TCRdb to the early 2020s). Libraries were constructed by the immunoSEQ multiplex PCR assay. TCRdb mirrors the immuneACCESS table, restricted to in-frame sequences. Some clones are absent from its copies; in checked studies, under half trace to an unresolved V gene, and the reason for the others is unknown. The sample includes about 46,000 clones, with 80% to 90% observed a single time. The biggest ten clones account for less than 9% of the sample. The sequencing sample was made of peripheral blood. The source is a man in his fifties or sixties with acute or convalescent COVID-19.

There are a few counts of this clone. This chain links TRBV4-2 with TRBJ2-7, with 10 nucleotides matching TRBD2. Germline V gene lookup returns CDR1 LGHNA and CDR2 YNFKEQ. V shed 0 bases, J shed 5 bases, and the junction held 16 bases outside the gene matches. There are 19 residues in the CDR3. The CDR3 region has the DNA TGTGCCAGCAGCCAAGACGGAACCGGGCTAGCGGGGGCCCTCGACGAGCAGTACTTC. Translated: CASSQDGTGLAGALDEQYF.

The rearrangement links TRBV7-2 to TRBJ2-3; maybe TRBD2 (7 bases). Germline CDR1 SGHTA, CDR2 FQGNSA. The CDR3 sequence is 17 residues long. V lost 0 bases and J lost 3, with 16 bases in between. The CDR3 is CASSLAQGRGVTDTQYF. The CDR3 bases are TGTGCCAGCAGCTTAGCCCAGGGGAGGGGAGTGACAGATACGCAGTATTTT.

The chain links TRBV30 to TRBJ2-1; 8 nucleotides line up with TRBD1. CDR1 and CDR2 from the germline V gene are GTSNPN and SVGIG (reference sequence). After removal of 2 bases from V and 6 bases from J, the junction contained 6 bases not matched to a gene. This CDR3 is 14 amino acids long. The CDR3 protein is CAWSWGQEFNEQFF. The CDR3 DNA reads as TGTGCCTGGAGTTGGGGACAGGAGTTCAATGAGCAGTTCTTC. Full variable domain (remainder filled in from reference TRBV30 and TRBJ2-1): SQTIHQWPATLVQPVGSPLSLECTVEGTSNPNLYWYRQAAGRGLQLLFYSVGIGQISSEVPQNLSASRPQDRQFILSSKKLLLSDSGFYLCAWSWGQEFNEQFFGPGTRLTVL.

This chain links TRBV19 with TRBJ2-2; 10 bases match TRBD2. The trim removed 6 bases at V and 6 bases at J, leaving 4 bases unmatched. The germline CDR1 and CDR2 sequences are LNHDA and SQIVND (reference sequence). The CDR3 totals 14 residues. The CDR3 DNA reads TGTGCCAGTAGAAGCGGGGGGGATTCCGGGGAGCTGTTTTTT. It yields the protein CASRSGGDSGELFF.

The chain recombines TRBV1 with TRBJ2-4; the table names TRBD1, a call not compared with the DNA. TRBV1 is termed a pseudogene. The CDR3 sequence is 19 residues long. The CDR3 region is CTSSQDQGQGVLAKNIQYF. The CDR3 DNA is TGCACCAGCAGCCAAGATCAGGGACAGGGGGTTCTTGCCAAAAACATTCAGTACTTC.

CDR3 DNA sequence: TGTGCCAGCAGTTTGGCTAGCGGCCCCCAGTATTTT. This sequence encodes CASSLASGPQYF. The chain links TRBV27 to TRBJ2-3; 7 bases fit TRBD2. The junction had 6 bases not matched to a gene; V was cut back by 3 bases and J by 12 bases. CDR1 MNHEY and CDR2 SMNVEV come from the germline V gene (reference sequence). The CDR3 runs 12 residues.

This chain uses TRBV19 with TRBJ1-5; TRBD1 agrees at 7 bases. Germline V gene lookup returns CDR1 LNHDA and CDR2 SQIVND (reference sequence). The J segment lost 5 bases and the V segment lost 6 bases, leaving 10 bases of the junction unmatched. The CDR3 totals 15 residues. CDR3 DNA sequence: TGTGCCAGTAGAAAGAAGGGACAGATTTATCAGCCCCAGCATTTT. This sequence encodes CASRKKGQIYQPQHF.

The V call is TRBV5-5, the J call TRBJ2-7; possible D gene TRBD1, 6 bases. Germline V gives CDR1 SGHKS, CDR2 YYEKEE (reference sequence). V lost 2 bases and J lost 3, with 18 bases in between. The CDR3 is 16 residues long. In DNA form, the CDR3 reads TGTGCCAGCAGCTTTCGGCAAGCAGGGGTGAACTACGAGCAGTACTTC. Translation: CASSFRQAGVNYEQYF.

CDR3 nucleotide sequence: TGTGCCAGCAGTCGAGGACTAGCGAGTTCCTACAATGAGCAGTTCTTC. Translation gives CASSRGLASSYNEQFF. The chain carries TRBV4-2 and TRBJ2-1, with 9 bases aligning to TRBD2. This CDR3 has 16 amino acids. Germline V gene lookup returns CDR1 LGHNA and CDR2 YNFKEQ. V lost 6 bases, J lost 1 base, and 7 bases stayed unmatched.

The V gene is TRBV21-1, the J gene TRBJ1-2; the tabulated D call, TRBD1, remains unverified against the DNA. TRBV21-1 is listed as a pseudogene. The CDR3 sequence is 14 residues long. CDR3 loop: CASSKLGHHYGYTF. Written as DNA, the CDR3 is TGTGCCAGCAGCAAATTGGGACACCACTATGGCTACACCTTC.

The chain couples TRBV5-5 to TRBJ1-2; D is ambiguous. This CDR3 has 16 amino acids. V was shortened by 4 bases and J by 1 base, with 17 bases between the two germline ends. In germline, CDR1 is SGHKS, CDR2 YYEKEE (reference sequence). The CDR3 sequence is CASSPRQAGVNYGYTF. The CDR3, as DNA: TGTGCCAGCAGCCCTCGTCAAGCAGGCGTTAACTATGGCTACACCTTC.

The chain employs TRBV5-1 and TRBJ2-1, with a tentative D call TRBD2 (5 bases). The CDR3 consists of 14 residues. Germline CDR1 is SGHRS and CDR2 is YFSETQ. V was cut by 0 bases and J by 8 bases, with 12 bases left in between. CDR3 DNA sequence: TGCGCCAGCAGCTTGGAGGCTAGAGGGTATGAGCAGTTCTTC. Its translation: CASSLEARGYEQFF.

The rearrangement uses TRBV28 and TRBJ2-7; 9 nucleotides agree with TRBD2. Germline-derived CDR1 and CDR2 are MDHEN and SYDVKM. V was clipped by 9 bases and J by 0 bases; unmatched bases: 6. CDR3 length: 14 amino acids. Here the CDR3 DNA reads TGTGCCAGTAAGCGACTAGCGGACTCCTACGAGCAGTACTTC. This translates into CASKRLADSYEQYF.

The rearrangement links TRBV28 to TRBJ1-2; possible D gene TRBD1, 5 bases. Germline V gene sequence: CDR1 MDHEN, CDR2 SYDVKM. The length of the CDR3 is 15 residues. The V and J ends lost 2 bases and 4 bases respectively, with 14 bases between them. In nucleotides, the CDR3 is TGTGCCAGCAGTTTAGGGCAGGGCCAGACCTATGGCTACACCTTC. Protein sequence: CASSLGQGQTYGYTF.

This chain connects TRBV27 to TRBJ1-2; 8 nucleotides agree with TRBD1. Germline trimming cut 5 bases from V and 0 bases from J; bases unmatched to any gene: 14. This CDR3 is built from 18 residues. Germline CDR1 and CDR2: MNHEY and SMNVEV (reference sequence). The CDR3 sequence is CASSPTNPGTGSNYGYTF. The CDR3 DNA reads as TGTGCCAGCAGTCCCACAAACCCGGGGACAGGTTCTAACTATGGCTACACCTTC.

V and J are TRBV18 and TRBJ1-5; TRBD1 matches 10 bases. There are 16 residues in the CDR3. Germline V gene lookup returns CDR1 KGHSH and CDR2 LQKENI. The V segment lost 6 bases and the J segment 4 bases; nucleotides outside the gene matches: 9. Here the CDR3 DNA reads TGTGCCAGCTCGCCAGAGACAGGGGGCGAAAATCAGCCCCAGCATTTT. The encoded protein is CASSPETGGENQPQHF.